These 16 T cell receptor beta chains came from one sample sequenced in a study of blood T cells in healthy people across ages. A second PCR, run for roughly 7 to 11 cycles, used a sample-barcoded 5' primer plus a J-beta primer mix. Using its own MiXCR run on the 5' RACE reads, TCRdb lists one record per CDR3 protein. The sample includes 1.4 million to 1.5 million distinct CDR3 sequences, 42% of them seen just once. The sample consisted of blood. The receptors originated from a woman aged 18-30 years in good health.

This clonotype showed up many times. The rearrangement joins TRBV4-1 to TRBJ2-1; TRBD2 might be the D (6 bases). V dropped 3 bases and J dropped 10 bases, with 25 bases sitting between them. The CDR3 contains 17 residues. The germline V gene encodes CDR1 MGHRA and CDR2 YSYEKL. The CDR3 DNA sequence: TGCGCCAGCAGCCAGAAGACAAGCGGGTACGTAGGGATGGAGCAGTTCTTC. Translated, it gives CASSQKTSGYVGMEQFF.

J is TRBJ2-7 and V is TRBV18; 8 bases fit TRBD2. CDR3 length: 15 amino acids. Germline loops: CDR1 KGHSH, CDR2 LQKENI. The trim removed 2 bases at V and 4 bases at J, leaving 7 bases unmatched. The CDR3 coding sequence is TGTGCCAGCTCACCAAATCCAGCGGGAGAGTACGAGCAGTACTTC. Translated: CASSPNPAGEYEQYF.

The chain uses TRBV2 and TRBJ2-1, with TRBD2 identical over 9 bases. Germline V gives CDR1 SNHLY, CDR2 FYNNEI. This CDR3 comprises 15 residues. V dropped 5 bases and J dropped 8; count of bases not matched to a gene: 10. The CDR3 is CASSPGTSYIDEQFF. In nucleotides, the CDR3 is TGTGCCAGCAGTCCCGGGACTAGCTATATCGATGAGCAGTTCTTC.

V usage is TRBV10-3 and J usage is TRBJ2-1, with a possible D match to TRBD2 (6 bases). Germline V lookup: CDR1 ENHRY, CDR2 SYGVKD. This CDR3 comprises 17 residues. Trimming took 3 bases from V and 7 from J, leaving 22 bases between them. CDR3 nucleotide sequence: TGTGCCATCAGTGATATGGCCCGGGACTGGTTGGGGAATGAGCAGTTCTTC. It translates to CAISDMARDWLGNEQFF.

The J gene is TRBJ1-2, the V gene TRBV7-9; no firm D call. The CDR3 has 15 residues. The germline V gene encodes CDR1 SEHNR and CDR2 FQNEAQ (reference sequence). The V end was cut by 1 base, the J end by 8 bases, with 17 bases between. CDR3 DNA sequence: TGTGCCAGCAGCTTAGTAGTGGGAGGGCCCAGCGGCTACACCTTC. Translated, it gives CASSLVVGGPSGYTF.

This CDR3 is CASSHNSGRGGSYNEQFF. DNA of the CDR3: TGTGCCAGCAGCCATAATAGCGGGAGAGGGGGCTCCTACAATGAGCAGTTCTTC. The rearrangement links TRBV3-1 to TRBJ2-1, with 9 bases that match TRBD2. With 3 bases clipped from V and 0 bases from J, the junction kept 9 bases outside the gene matches. CDR3 length: 18 residues. Germline CDR1 LGHDT, CDR2 YNNKEL (reference sequence).

This clonotype is a singleton in its sample. The V gene is TRBV7-2, the J gene TRBJ2-3; D may be TRBD1 (5 bases). This CDR3 has 15 amino acids. From germline, CDR1 is SGHTA and CDR2 FQGNSA. V was pared by 5 bases and J by 9 bases, with 21 bases between. The CDR3 reads CASSLPIGVVDTQYF. As DNA, the CDR3 is TGTGCCAGCAGCCTGCCGATAGGGGTAGTTGACACGCAGTATTTT.

J is TRBJ2-7 and V is TRBV6-1, with TRBD2 as a possible D gene (5 bases). This CDR3 spans 15 amino acids. The germline V gene encodes CDR1 MNHNS and CDR2 SASEGT. V lost 8 bases and J 4 bases, leaving 21 bases between the germline ends. The DNA for the CDR3 is TGTGCCAGCTATGTTCTCTCGGGGTCGTTGTACGAGCAGTACTTC. This codes for CASYVLSGSLYEQYF.

The chain employs TRBV10-2 and TRBJ1-1, with D possibly TRBD1 on 5 matching bases. V shed 7 bases and J shed 5 bases, with 14 bases lying between them. The CDR3 is made up of 13 amino acids. Germline lookup yields CDR1 WSHSY and CDR2 SAAADI. The CDR3 here is CASNGRVSTEAFF. The DNA for the CDR3 is TGCGCCAGCAATGGCAGGGTTTCTACTGAAGCTTTCTTT.

J is TRBJ2-6 and V is TRBV10-3; D call uncertain. Germline V gene data show CDR1 as ENHRY and CDR2 as SYGVKD. There are 14 residues in the CDR3. The V gene lost 6 bases and the J gene lost 0 bases, with 6 bases spanning the gap. The CDR3 loop is CAISEDSGANVLTF. Written as DNA, the CDR3 is TGTGCCATCAGCGAGGACTCTGGGGCCAACGTCCTGACTTTC.

The CDR3 loop reads CSAPPSQRGVFNEQFF. In DNA, the CDR3 is TGCAGTGCCCCTCCCTCGCAGCGGGGGGTCTTCAATGAGCAGTTCTTC. The chain employs TRBV20-1 and TRBJ2-1; TRBD2 aligns across 9 bases. This CDR3 has 16 amino acids. Germline assignment: CDR1 DFQATT and CDR2 SNEGSKA (reference sequence). The J segment lost 6 bases and the V segment lost 6 bases, leaving 15 bases of the junction unmatched.

This clonotype came up a few times. The V and J genes are TRBV5-6 and TRBJ2-5; D is possibly TRBD1 or TRBD2 (5 bases each). V lost 4 bases, J lost 4 bases, and 20 bases lay in between. CDR1 is SGHDT, CDR2 YYEEEE, per germline. This CDR3 has 16 amino acids. CDR3 region: CASSAEAGHAGETQYF. DNA of the CDR3: TGTGCCAGCAGCGCGGAGGCAGGGCACGCGGGAGAGACCCAGTACTTC.

The chain combines TRBV7-9 with TRBJ2-2, with 7 bases aligning to TRBD2. This CDR3 has 17 amino acids. The germline V gene has CDR1 SEHNR and CDR2 FQNEAQ (reference sequence). V lost 8 bases and J lost 6; bases outside the gene matches: 18. CDR3 coding DNA: TGTGCCAGCGCGGTTGGGCTCGCGTCGGGAGGTTCCGGGGAGCTGTTTTTT. This codes for CASAVGLASGGSGELFF.

This clonotype was counted between two and nine times. V is TRBV28 and J is TRBJ1-1; perhaps TRBD1 as D (6 bases). Trimming cost V 5 bases and J 10 bases, with 14 bases left between them. CDR1 is MDHEN and CDR2 is SYDVKM in the germline V gene. The CDR3 loop spans 12 amino acids. CDR3 DNA sequence: TGTGCCAGCAGTCTCACACAGGGAAGAGCTTTCTTT. Translating gives CASSLTQGRAFF.

The chain carries TRBV27 and TRBJ2-1, with D tentatively TRBD1 or TRBD2 (5 bases each). The V gene lost 6 bases and the J gene lost 4 bases, with 19 bases spanning the gap. The CDR3 totals 16 residues. Germline-derived CDR1 and CDR2 are MNHEY and SMNVEV (reference sequence). This CDR3 is CASSPWIGGTYNEQFF. Written as DNA, the CDR3 is TGTGCCAGCAGCCCCTGGATTGGGGGTACATACAATGAGCAGTTCTTC.

The rearrangement links TRBV27 to TRBJ2-1; 9 bases match TRBD2. The CDR3 runs 15 residues. The V gene end was trimmed by 5 bases and the J gene end by 6 bases; junction bases not matched to a gene: 8. Per germline, CDR1 MNHEY and CDR2 SMNVEV (reference sequence). CDR3 sequence (DNA): TGTGCCAGCAGTCGTAGCGGGAGTTCGGTCAATGAGCAGTTCTTC. Its translation is CASSRSGSSVNEQFF.